Sequencing of this T cell receptor beta chain was carried out in a study of blood T cells in healthy people across ages. Broader study findings: Lack of knowledge of donor CMV status possibly confounded expanded clonotype changes. With age, beta diversity per million T cells declined roughly linearly, significantly by about 40.

Only a few counts were recorded for this clonotype. What it binds is unknown. Each sample used at least 7 million PBMCs. The V and J ends lost 0 bases and 0 bases respectively, with 6 bases between them. Germline loops: CDR1 MNHEY, CDR2 SVGEGT. CDR3 length: 14 residues. Then a second PCR, running about 6 to 12 cycles, was carried out with a sample-barcoded 5' primer and a J-beta primer mix. CDR3-containing paired-end reads numbered at least 3 million in each sample. TCRdb re-called the 5' RACE reads through MiXCR, storing one row per CDR3 protein. The sample includes 1.2 million to 1.5 million distinct CDR3 sequences, 40% to 50% seen only once; the top ten take 7% to 9.5%.

Sequencing input: blood. The rearrangement joins TRBV6-2 or TRBV6-3 to TRBJ2-7; no firm D call. This clonotype originated in a woman aged 18 to 35 in good health. DNA of the CDR3: TGTGCCAGCAGTTACTCGCACTTCTCCTACGAGCAGTACTTC. Translating it yields CASSYSHFSYEQYF.